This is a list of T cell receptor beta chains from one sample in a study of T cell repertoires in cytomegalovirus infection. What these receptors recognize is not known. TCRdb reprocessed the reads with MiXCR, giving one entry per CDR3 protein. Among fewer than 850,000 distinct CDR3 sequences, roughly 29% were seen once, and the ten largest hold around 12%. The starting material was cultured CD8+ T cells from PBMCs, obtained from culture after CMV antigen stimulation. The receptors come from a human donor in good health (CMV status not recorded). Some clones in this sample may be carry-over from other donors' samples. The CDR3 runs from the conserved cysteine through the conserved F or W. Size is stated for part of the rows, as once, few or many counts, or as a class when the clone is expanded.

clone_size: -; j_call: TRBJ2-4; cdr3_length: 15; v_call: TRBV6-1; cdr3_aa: CASSETVSAKNIQYF
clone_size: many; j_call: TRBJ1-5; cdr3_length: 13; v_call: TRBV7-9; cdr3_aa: CASSQTGWQPQHF
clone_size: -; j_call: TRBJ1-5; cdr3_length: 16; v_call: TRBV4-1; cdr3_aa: CASSQDRQQGHQPQHF
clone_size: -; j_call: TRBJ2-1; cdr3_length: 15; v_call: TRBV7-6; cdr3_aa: CASSSGTSLHDEQFF
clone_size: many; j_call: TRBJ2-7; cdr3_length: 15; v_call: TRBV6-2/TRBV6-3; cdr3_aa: CASTIGGLGQNEQYF
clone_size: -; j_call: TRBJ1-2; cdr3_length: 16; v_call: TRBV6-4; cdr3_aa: CASSEHSGTYNYGYTF
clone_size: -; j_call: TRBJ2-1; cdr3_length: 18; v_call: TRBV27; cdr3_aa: CASSFIPTSGGAYNEQFF
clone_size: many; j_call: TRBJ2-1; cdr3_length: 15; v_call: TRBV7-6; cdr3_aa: CASSIVGRGGNEQFF
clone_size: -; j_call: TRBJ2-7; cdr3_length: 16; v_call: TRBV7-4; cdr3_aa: CASSLGGGRQIYEQYF
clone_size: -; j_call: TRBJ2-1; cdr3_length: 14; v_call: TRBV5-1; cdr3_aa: CASSWDSPVDEQFF
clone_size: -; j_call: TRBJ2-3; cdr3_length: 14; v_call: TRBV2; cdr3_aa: CASSDGPYTDTQYF
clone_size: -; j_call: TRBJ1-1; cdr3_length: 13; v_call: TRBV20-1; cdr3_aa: CSARRGGVTEAFF
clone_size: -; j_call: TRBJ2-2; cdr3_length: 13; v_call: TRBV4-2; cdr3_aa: CASSQEGIGELFF
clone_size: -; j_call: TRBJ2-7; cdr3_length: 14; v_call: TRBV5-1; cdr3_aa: CASSGDRVSYEQYF
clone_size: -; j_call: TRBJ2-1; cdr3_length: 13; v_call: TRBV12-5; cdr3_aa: CASGSSGQHEQFF
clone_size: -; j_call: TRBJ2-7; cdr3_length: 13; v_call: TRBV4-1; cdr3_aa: CASSQKDSYEQYF
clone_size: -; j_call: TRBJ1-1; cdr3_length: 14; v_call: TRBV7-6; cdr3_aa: CASSGGVGSAEAFF
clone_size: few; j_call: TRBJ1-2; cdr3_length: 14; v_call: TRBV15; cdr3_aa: CATSGPWGPEGYTF
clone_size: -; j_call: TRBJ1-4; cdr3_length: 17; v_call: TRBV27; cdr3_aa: CASSLSGGFWANEKLFF
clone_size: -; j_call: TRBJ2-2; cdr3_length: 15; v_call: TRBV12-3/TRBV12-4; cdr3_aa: CASWSASGYTGELFF
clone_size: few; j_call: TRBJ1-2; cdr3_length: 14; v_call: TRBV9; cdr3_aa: CASSPPGGGKGYTF
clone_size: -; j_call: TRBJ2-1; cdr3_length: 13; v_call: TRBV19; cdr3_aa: CASCIVTGNEQFF
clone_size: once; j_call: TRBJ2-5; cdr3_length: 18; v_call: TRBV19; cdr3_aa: CASSAQGPESPRQETQYF
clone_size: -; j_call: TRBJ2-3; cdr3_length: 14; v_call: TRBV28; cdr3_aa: CASSFGAITDTQYF
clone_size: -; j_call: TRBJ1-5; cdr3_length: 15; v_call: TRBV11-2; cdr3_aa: CASSLGQGRWQPQHF
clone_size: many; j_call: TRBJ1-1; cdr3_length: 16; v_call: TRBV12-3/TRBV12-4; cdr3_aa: CASSSSKTDLNTEAFF
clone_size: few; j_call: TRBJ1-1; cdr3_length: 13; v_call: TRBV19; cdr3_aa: CASNLGPNTEAFF
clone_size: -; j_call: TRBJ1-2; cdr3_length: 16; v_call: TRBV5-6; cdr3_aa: CASSTVDLSRGYGYTF
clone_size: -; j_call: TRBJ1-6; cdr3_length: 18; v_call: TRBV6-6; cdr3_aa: CASSLDARGRAYNSPLHF
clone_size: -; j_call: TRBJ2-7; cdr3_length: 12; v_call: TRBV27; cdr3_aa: CASSEGVGEQYF
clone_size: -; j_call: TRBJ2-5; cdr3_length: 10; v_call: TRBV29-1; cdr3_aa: CSVLLETQYF
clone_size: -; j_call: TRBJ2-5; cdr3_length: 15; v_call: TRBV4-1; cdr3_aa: CASSQERGVKETQYF
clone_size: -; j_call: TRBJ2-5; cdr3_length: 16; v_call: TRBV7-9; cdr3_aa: CASSSTSGATGETQYF
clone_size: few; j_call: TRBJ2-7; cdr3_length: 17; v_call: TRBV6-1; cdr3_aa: CASSEKVGGDSLYEQYF
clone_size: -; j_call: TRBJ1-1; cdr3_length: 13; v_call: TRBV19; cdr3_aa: CASSMSLNTEAFF
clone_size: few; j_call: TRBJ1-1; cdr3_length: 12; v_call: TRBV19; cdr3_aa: CASSMTYTEAFF
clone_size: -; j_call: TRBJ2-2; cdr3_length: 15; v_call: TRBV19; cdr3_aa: CASSLGPGGYGELFF
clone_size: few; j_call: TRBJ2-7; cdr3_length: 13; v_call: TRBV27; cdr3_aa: CASSLGLNYEQYF
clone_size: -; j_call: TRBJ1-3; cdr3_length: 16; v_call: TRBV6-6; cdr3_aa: CASGTGTPYSGNTIYF
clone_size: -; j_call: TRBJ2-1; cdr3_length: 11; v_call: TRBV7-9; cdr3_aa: CASSLAGGKFF
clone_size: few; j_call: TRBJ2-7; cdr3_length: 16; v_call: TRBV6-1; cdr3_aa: CASSEALRGAAYEQYF
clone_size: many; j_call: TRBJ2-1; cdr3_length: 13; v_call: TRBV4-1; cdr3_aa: CASSQDPYNEQFF
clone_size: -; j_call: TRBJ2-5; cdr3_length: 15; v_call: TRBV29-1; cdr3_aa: CSVELAGINQETQYF
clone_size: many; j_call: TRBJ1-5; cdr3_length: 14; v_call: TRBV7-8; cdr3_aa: CASSLPDRNQPQHF
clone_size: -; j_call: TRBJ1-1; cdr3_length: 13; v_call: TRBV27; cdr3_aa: CASSGGAGTEAFF
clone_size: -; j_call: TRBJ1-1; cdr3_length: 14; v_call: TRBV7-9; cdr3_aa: CASSLEAYATEAFF
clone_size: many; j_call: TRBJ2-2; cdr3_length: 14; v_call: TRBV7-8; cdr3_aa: CASSLGRGIGELFF
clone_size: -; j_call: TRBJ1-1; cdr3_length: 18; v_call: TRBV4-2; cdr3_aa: CASVPTGTGGYMNTEAFF
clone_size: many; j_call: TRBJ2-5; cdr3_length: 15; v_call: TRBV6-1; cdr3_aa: CASSEWTGSQETQYF
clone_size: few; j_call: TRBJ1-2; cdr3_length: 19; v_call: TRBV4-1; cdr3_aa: CASSQEQFGRLLANYGYTF
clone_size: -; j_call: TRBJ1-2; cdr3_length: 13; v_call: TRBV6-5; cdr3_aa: CASSYVETDGYTF
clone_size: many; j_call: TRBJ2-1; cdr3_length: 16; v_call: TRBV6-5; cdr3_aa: CASSYGLTGSYNEQFF